The 24 T cell receptor beta chains presented below share a single source sample, sequenced in a study of shared clonotypes between healthy human individuals. Using immunoSEQ multiplex PCR, the repertoire was profiled, and TCRdb retains in-frame clones only, with some absent. The data contain about 2 million clones, approximately 95% of them singletons. The sample comprised naive CD4+ T cells sorted from blood. Subset meaning: CD45RA+ positively selected. Source of these receptors: a man younger than 30 in good health.

The chain couples TRBV9 to TRBJ2-5, with a tentative D call TRBD1 (6 bases). V lost 0 bases and J lost 5, with 11 bases in between. The germline CDR1 and CDR2 sequences are SGDLS and YYNGEE. The CDR3 has 14 amino acids. The chain's CDR3 is CASSVGRGRETQYF. The CDR3 nucleotides are TGTGCCAGCAGCGTAGGCAGGGGCCGGGAGACCCAGTACTTC.

The chain recombines TRBV19 with TRBJ2-3, with 7 bases aligning to TRBD1. CDR1 and CDR2 from the germline V gene are LNHDA and SQIVND (reference sequence). The CDR3 length is 13 residues. V shed 5 bases, J shed 3 bases, and the junction held 2 bases outside the gene matches. The CDR3 DNA reads as TGTGCCAGTAGTCACAGGGGTACAGATACGCAGTATTTT. Translation gives CASSHRGTDTQYF.

The chain combines TRBV2 with TRBJ1-1; a possible D gene is TRBD1 (5 bases). V lost 2 bases and J 1 base, leaving 8 bases between the germline ends. The germline V gene encodes CDR1 SNHLY and CDR2 FYNNEI. The CDR3 sequence is 14 residues long. The CDR3 region has the DNA TGTGCCAGCAGTGAATTCGGGGGGAACACTGAAGCTTTCTTT. Residues: CASSEFGGNTEAFF.

The chain combines TRBV7-9 with TRBJ1-6, with D perhaps TRBD1 (6 bases). CDR1 and CDR2 (germline): SEHNR, FQNEAQ (reference sequence). The length of the CDR3 is 14 residues. The germline V and J ends were trimmed by 8 bases and 10 bases, with 18 bases remaining between them. In DNA, the CDR3 is TGTGCCAGCTGCCGGGACACTTTCTCCTCACCCCTCCACTTT. It encodes CASCRDTFSSPLHF.

About this clone itself: Other DNA variants within this sample encode the same CDR3. This chain uses TRBV19 with TRBJ2-2, with 8 positions matching TRBD1. The germline V gene encodes CDR1 LNHDA and CDR2 SQIVND (reference sequence). The junction had 4 bases not matched to a gene; V was cut back by 9 bases and J by 1 base. The CDR3 has 14 residues. The CDR3 bases are TGTGCCAGCTCAGACAGGGGGAACACCGGGGAGCTGTTTTTT. This gives the protein CASSDRGNTGELFF.

The rearrangement links TRBV7-9 to TRBJ2-1; 11 bases agree with TRBD2. This CDR3 is 15 amino acids long. Germline trimming cut 3 bases from V and 6 bases from J; bases unmatched to any gene: 4. From germline, CDR1 is SEHNR and CDR2 FQNEAQ (reference sequence). CDR3 region: CASSLKGTSGNEQFF. The DNA of the CDR3 is TGTGCCAGCAGCTTGAAAGGGACTAGCGGCAATGAGCAGTTCTTC.

This chain links TRBV9 with TRBJ2-1; TRBD2 matches at 7 bases. This CDR3 is built from 14 residues. Germline CDR1 is SGDLS and CDR2 is YYNGEE. The ends lost 4 bases at V and 8 bases at J; junction bases unmatched: 9. The CDR3 DNA reads as TGTGCCAGCAGCACCCGGACTAGTTACGATGAGCAGTTCTTC. Amino acid sequence: CASSTRTSYDEQFF.

This clone is a singleton in its sample. The chain carries TRBV2 and TRBJ2-7; D possibly corresponds to TRBD2 (5 bases). This CDR3 is built from 12 residues. The ends were cut back, 6 bases at V and 4 bases at J, with 10 bases in the middle. Germline V CDR1 and CDR2: SNHLY, FYNNEI. CDR3 sequence: CASRADGYEQYF. The CDR3 nucleotides are TGTGCCAGCAGAGCGGACGGATACGAGCAGTACTTC. Using reference TRBV2 and TRBJ2-7 for the parts outside the CDR3, the full variable domain is EPEVTQTPSHQVTQMGQEVILRCVPISNHLYFYWYRQILGQKVEFLVSFYNNEISEKSEIFDDQFSVERPDGSNFTLKIRSTKLEDSAMYFCASRADGYEQYFGPGTRLTVT.

The chain couples TRBV2 to TRBJ1-5; D is unclear. V lost 3 bases to trimming and J lost 0 bases, with 6 bases between them. CDR1 is SNHLY, CDR2 FYNNEI, per germline. The CDR3 has 14 amino acids. This CDR3 is CASSESDSNQPQHF. The CDR3 DNA follows: TGTGCCAGCAGTGAGTCAGATAGCAATCAGCCCCAGCATTTT.

V gene TRBV20-1 combines with J gene TRBJ2-7; 9 bases are a match to TRBD1. The CDR3 is 11 residues long. CDR1 is DFQATT and CDR2 is SNEGSKA in the germline V gene (reference sequence). J gave up 6 bases and V 7 bases, and 4 bases lay outside the gene matches. For the CDR3, the DNA is TGCAGTGGCGACAGGGGGGGCGAGCAGTACTTC. Amino acid sequence: CSGDRGGEQYF.

In its sample, this clone was seen a few times. The same CDR3 can be traced to other DNA sequences in this sample. The chain is built from TRBV18 and TRBJ2-7, with 12 bases aligning to TRBD1. V gave up 3 bases and J gave up 2 bases; unmatched junction bases: 2. The CDR3 covers 15 residues. The germline V gene has CDR1 KGHSH and CDR2 LQKENI. This chain's CDR3 is CASSPGTGGAYEQYF. CDR3 nucleotides: TGTGCCAGCTCACCCGGGACAGGGGGCGCCTACGAGCAGTACTTC.

The chain employs TRBV30 and TRBJ1-6; unclear D gene. The CDR3 consists of 14 residues. Germline V gives CDR1 GTSNPN, CDR2 SVGIG (reference sequence). V was clipped by 4 bases and J by 0 bases, with 7 bases between them. The CDR3 nucleotides read TGTGCCTGGACACGGAGCTCCTATAATTCACCCCTCCACTTT. This translates into CAWTRSSYNSPLHF.

The chain joins TRBV10-1 to TRBJ2-2; 8 bases line up with TRBD2. Looked up from germline, CDR1 is WNHNN and CDR2 is SYGVQD (reference sequence). V shed 3 bases, J shed 3 bases, and the junction held 6 bases outside the gene matches. The CDR3 length is 16 residues. CDR3 loop: CASSDRGTRDTGELFF. The CDR3 nucleotides are TGCGCCAGCAGTGATCGAGGGACTAGGGACACCGGGGAGCTGTTTTTT.

This chain uses TRBV10-3 with TRBJ2-2; 9 nucleotides line up with TRBD1. Germline assignment: CDR1 ENHRY and CDR2 SYGVKD. This CDR3 has 18 amino acids. The V gene end was trimmed by 6 bases and the J gene end by 4 bases; junction bases not matched to a gene: 15. CDR3 sequence: CAISEGGYRGRTTGELFF. For the CDR3, the DNA is TGTGCCATCAGCGAAGGGGGTTACAGGGGGCGGACCACCGGGGAGCTGTTTTTT.

This chain uses TRBV19 with TRBJ1-5; 9 bases fit TRBD1. Germline V gene sequence: CDR1 LNHDA, CDR2 SQIVND (reference sequence). The CDR3 spans 17 residues. Unmatched junction bases numbered 9, after V lost 3 bases and J lost 3 bases. CDR3 nucleotide sequence: TGTGCCAGTAGTATCACCCGGACAGGGGCCGACAATCAGCCCCAGCATTTT. Translated: CASSITRTGADNQPQHF.

The V gene is TRBV7-8, the J gene TRBJ2-5; D perhaps matches TRBD1 (5 bases). The CDR3 sequence is 13 residues long. Germline assignment: CDR1 SGHVS and CDR2 FQNEAQ. Trimming pared 3 bases from V and 5 bases from J, leaving 10 bases between. The CDR3 loop is CASSLGRQETQYF. DNA of the CDR3: TGTGCCAGCAGCTTGGGGCGGCAGGAGACCCAGTACTTC.

The V gene is TRBV7-2, the J gene TRBJ2-7; a weak D match, TRBD1 (5 bases). Trimming shortened V by 1 base and J by 5 bases, and 12 bases separated the two germline ends. Germline V gene sequence: CDR1 SGHTA, CDR2 FQGNSA. The CDR3 covers 14 residues. CDR3 loop: CASSLVAGPNEQYF. The CDR3 coding sequence is TGTGCCAGCAGCTTAGTCGCAGGGCCCAACGAGCAGTACTTC. Variable domain in full (rest from reference TRBV7-2 and TRBJ2-7): GAGVSQSPSNKVTEKGKDVELRCDPISGHTALYWYRQSLGQGLEFLIYFQGNSAPDKSGLPSDRFSAERTGGSVSTLTIQRTQQEDSAVYLCASSLVAGPNEQYFGPGTRLTVT.

V gene TRBV14 combines with J gene TRBJ2-7; D not resolved. CDR3 length: 14 residues. Between the trimmed V and J ends, which lost 3 bases and 2 bases, there was a span of 11 bases. Germline V CDR1 and CDR2: SGHDN, FVKESK. The chain's CDR3 is CASSHNRVTYEQYF. CDR3 coding DNA: TGTGCCAGCAGCCACAACAGAGTCACCTACGAGCAGTACTTC.

This chain connects TRBV10-3 to TRBJ1-1; D is perhaps TRBD1 (6 bases). Germline V gene sequence: CDR1 ENHRY, CDR2 SYGVKD. This CDR3 spans 15 amino acids. Trimming removed 3 bases from V and 3 bases from J, with 14 bases in between. The CDR3 loop is CAISDRGGGDTEAFF. The DNA of the CDR3 is TGTGCCATCAGTGATAGAGGGGGAGGGGACACTGAAGCTTTCTTT.

The rearrangement joins TRBV18 to TRBJ2-1; possibly TRBD2 for D (5 bases). Looked up from germline, CDR1 is KGHSH and CDR2 is LQKENI. V dropped 4 bases and J dropped 4 bases, with 8 bases sitting between them. The CDR3 is 13 residues long. CDR3 region: CASSLARYNEQFF. Written as DNA, the CDR3 is TGTGCCAGCTCACTAGCGCGATACAATGAGCAGTTCTTC.

Points on this clone: At one end, the junction sequence differs from germline, possibly due to a read error. The chain has TRBV10-1 and TRBJ2-2, with D perhaps matching TRBD2 (5 bases). In germline, CDR1 is WNHNN, CDR2 SYGVQD (reference sequence). The CDR3 runs to 14 residues. The CDR3: CASSKDGNAGELFF. The CDR3 DNA is TGCGCCAGCAGTAAAGACGGGAACGCCGGGGAGCTGTTTTTT.

V is TRBV6-1 and J is TRBJ2-7; 9 nucleotides match TRBD1. CDR1 is MNHNS and CDR2 is SASEGT in the germline V gene. The CDR3 sequence is 14 residues long. The V and J ends lost 6 bases and 5 bases, in that order; junction bases with no gene match: 8. CDR3 sequence (DNA): TGTGCCAGCAGGGCCAGACAGGGGGGACACGAGCAGTACTTC. Protein sequence: CASRARQGGHEQYF.

The rearrangement links TRBV6-1 to TRBJ2-7; 10 nucleotides match TRBD1. Trimming took 6 bases from V and 3 from J; bases not matched to a gene: 5. Germline CDR1 is MNHNS and CDR2 is SASEGT. CDR3 length: 14 residues. CDR3 in DNA: TGTGCCAGCAGGCGACAGGGGGCCGGCTACGAGCAGTACTTC. Its protein product is CASRRQGAGYEQYF.

The chain couples TRBV19 to TRBJ2-5; the match to TRBD2 covers 11 bases. CDR1 and CDR2 (germline): LNHDA, SQIVND (reference sequence). The CDR3 totals 16 residues. With 4 bases clipped from V and 1 base from J, the junction kept 5 bases outside the gene matches. CDR3 nucleotides: TGTGCCAGTAGTACCGGGACTAGCGGATTCCAAGAGACCCAGTACTTC. This codes for CASSTGTSGFQETQYF.